This T cell receptor beta chain stems from a study of OX40 agonist ivuxolimab in advanced cancers. J lost 5 bases, V lost 5 bases, and 11 bases had no gene match. CDR3 length equals 15 residues. Germline V lookup: CDR1 MDHEN, CDR2 SYDVKM. Assay used: immunoSEQ multiplex PCR; TCRdb lists only in-frame clones, some missing. In the table there are nearly 65,000 clones, roughly nine tenths of which are singletons. The starting material was CD4+ or CD8+ T cells sorted from blood, obtained in a trial of the OX40 agonist ivuxolimab. The chain couples TRBV28 to TRBJ2-7; 8 bases agree with TRBD1. This receptor was identified in an adult with an advanced solid tumor such as melanoma, head and neck, liver or kidney cancer. The CDR3 DNA is TGTGCCAGCAGTGACAGGGGCGCATCCCCCAACGAGCAGTACTTC. It codes for CASSDRGASPNEQYF.